This T cell receptor (beta chain) was recorded in a study of T cell repertoires in cytomegalovirus infection (dated by TCRdb to between 2018 and 2021). Context from the whole study: Alongside well-studied HLA-B-restricted epitopes, the peptide stimulations were aimed at recently identified HLA-C-restricted CMV epitopes, whose presentation resists viral immunomodulation. The HLA type of each donor mattered for the analysis, because public TCR beta signatures pointed to carriage of CMV infection along with the matching HLA type.

V lost 5 bases and J lost 3 bases, and the count of bases not matched to a germline gene is 10. The CDR3 contains 17 residues, cysteine and phenylalanine counted. The only DNA kept is the CDR3, 51 bases in frame from the first base. CDR1 is given as SGHTA and CDR2 as FQGNSA, both from the germline V gene. TCRdb shows the sequencer as Illumina HiSeq 1500. TCRdb cleaned the public reads at Q25 with fastp, built clones with MiXCR and kept in-frame beta chains. CDR3 protein duplicates are merged, each entry listing the most common genes and DNA. In all, the sample holds about 69,000 distinct CDR3 sequences, and roughly 28% of those were seen once. The top ten hold 45% to 65% of the sample. At least ten counts were recorded for this clonotype. Its antigen remains undetermined. Per-base quality was not reported, and no clone a single base away is much larger than it. In the paper's terms, the treatment or condition label means: in vitro stimulation with specific CMV peptide epitopes to enrich CMV-specific T cells.

Study-wide conclusions, independent of this receptor: The ex vivo response was dominated by HLA-C-restricted CMV-specific TCR beta clonotypes, which also provided the single most frequent clonotype in two of eight donors. In both this cohort and an independent cohort of under 450 donors, the cumulative frequency of public TCR beta family members distinguished carriers of CMV infection plus the relevant HLA type.

The rearranged segments are TRBV7-2 and TRBJ1-2; the central 12 bases match TRBD1. Here the sequenced sample was CD8+ T cells from cultured PBMCs, taken from culture after CMV antigen stimulation. This receptor was taken from a human donor in good health (CMV status not recorded). Some clones in this sample may be carry-over from other donors' samples. Read as DNA, the sequence is TGTGCCAGCAGCGAGACCTCCGGGACAGGGGGCGACTATGGCTACACCTTC. It translates to CASSETSGTGGDYGYTF.